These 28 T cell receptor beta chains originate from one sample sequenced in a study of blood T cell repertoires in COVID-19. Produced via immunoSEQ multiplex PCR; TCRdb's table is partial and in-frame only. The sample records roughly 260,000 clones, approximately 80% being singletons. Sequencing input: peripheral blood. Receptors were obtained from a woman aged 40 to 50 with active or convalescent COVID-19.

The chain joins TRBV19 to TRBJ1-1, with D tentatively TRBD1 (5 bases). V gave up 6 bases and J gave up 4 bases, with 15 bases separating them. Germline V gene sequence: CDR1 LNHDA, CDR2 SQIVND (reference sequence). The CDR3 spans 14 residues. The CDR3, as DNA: TGTGCCAGTAGCCCCCCCGGGGGAGGCACTGAAGCTTTCTTT. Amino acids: CASSPPGGGTEAFF.

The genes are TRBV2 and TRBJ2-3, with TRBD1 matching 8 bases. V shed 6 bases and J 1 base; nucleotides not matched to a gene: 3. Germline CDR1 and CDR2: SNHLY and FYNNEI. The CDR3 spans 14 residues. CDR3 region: CASSQDRGTDTQYF. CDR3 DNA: TGTGCCAGCAGCCAGGACAGGGGCACAGATACGCAGTATTTT.

The CDR3 spells CASSRTVNTGELFF. The CDR3 nucleotides read TGTGCCAGCAGCCGGACAGTGAACACCGGGGAGCTGTTTTTT. The chain couples TRBV11-2 to TRBJ2-2; TRBD1 might be the D (6 bases). There are 14 residues in the CDR3. V shed 5 bases and J shed 1 base, with 8 bases lying between them. In germline, CDR1 is SGHAT, CDR2 FQNNGV.

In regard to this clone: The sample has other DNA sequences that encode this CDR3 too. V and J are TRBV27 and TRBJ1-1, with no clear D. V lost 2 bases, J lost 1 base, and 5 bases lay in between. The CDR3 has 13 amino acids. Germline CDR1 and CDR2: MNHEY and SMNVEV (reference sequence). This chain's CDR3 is CASSLRGNTEAFF. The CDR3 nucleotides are TGTGCCAGCAGTTTACGGGGGAACACTGAAGCTTTCTTT.

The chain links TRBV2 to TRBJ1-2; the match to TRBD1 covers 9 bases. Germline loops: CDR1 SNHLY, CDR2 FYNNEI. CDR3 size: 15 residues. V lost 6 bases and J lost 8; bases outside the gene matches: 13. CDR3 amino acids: CASSNFRTGEGGYTF. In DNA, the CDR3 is TGTGCCAGCAGCAATTTTCGGACAGGGGAAGGGGGCTACACCTTC.

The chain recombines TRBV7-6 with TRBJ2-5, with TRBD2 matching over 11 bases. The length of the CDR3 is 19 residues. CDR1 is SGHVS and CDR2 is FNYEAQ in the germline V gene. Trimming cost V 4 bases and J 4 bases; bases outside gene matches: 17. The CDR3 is CASSSDTGSTSGKGETQYF. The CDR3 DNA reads TGTGCCAGCAGCTCGGATACAGGGTCGACTAGCGGGAAAGGAGAGACCCAGTACTTC.

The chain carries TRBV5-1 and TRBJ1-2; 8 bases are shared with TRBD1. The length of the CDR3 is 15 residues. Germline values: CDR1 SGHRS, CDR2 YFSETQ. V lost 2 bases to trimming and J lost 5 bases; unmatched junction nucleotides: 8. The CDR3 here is CASSFNTDRVYGYTF. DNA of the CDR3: TGCGCCAGCAGCTTCAATACGGACAGGGTATATGGCTACACCTTC.

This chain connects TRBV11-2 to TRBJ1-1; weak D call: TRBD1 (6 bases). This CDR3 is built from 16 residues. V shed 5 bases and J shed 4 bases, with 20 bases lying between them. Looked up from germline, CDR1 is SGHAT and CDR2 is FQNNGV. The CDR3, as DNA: TGTGCCAGCAGCCCGAGCCCCAGGGGAGTAGGCACTGAAGCTTTCTTT. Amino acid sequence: CASSPSPRGVGTEAFF.

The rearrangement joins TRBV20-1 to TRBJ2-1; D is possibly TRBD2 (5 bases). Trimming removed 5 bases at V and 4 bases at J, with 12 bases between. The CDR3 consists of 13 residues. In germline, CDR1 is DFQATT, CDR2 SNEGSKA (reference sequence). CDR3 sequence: CSARGLGYNEQFF. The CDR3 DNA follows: TGCAGTGCTCGTGGACTCGGTTACAATGAGCAGTTCTTC.

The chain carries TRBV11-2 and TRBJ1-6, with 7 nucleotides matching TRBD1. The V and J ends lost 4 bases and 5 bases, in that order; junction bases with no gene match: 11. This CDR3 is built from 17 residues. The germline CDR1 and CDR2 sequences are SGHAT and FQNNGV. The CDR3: CASSSLGQEKHNSPLHF. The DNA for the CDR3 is TGTGCCAGCAGCTCTCTAGGACAGGAGAAACATAATTCACCCCTCCACTTT.

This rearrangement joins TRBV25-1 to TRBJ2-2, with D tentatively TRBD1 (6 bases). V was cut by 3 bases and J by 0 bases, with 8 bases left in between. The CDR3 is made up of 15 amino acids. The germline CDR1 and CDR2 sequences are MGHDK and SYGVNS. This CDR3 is CASSDRGSNTGELFF. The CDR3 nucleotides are TGTGCCAGCAGTGATAGGGGGTCGAACACCGGGGAGCTGTTTTTT.

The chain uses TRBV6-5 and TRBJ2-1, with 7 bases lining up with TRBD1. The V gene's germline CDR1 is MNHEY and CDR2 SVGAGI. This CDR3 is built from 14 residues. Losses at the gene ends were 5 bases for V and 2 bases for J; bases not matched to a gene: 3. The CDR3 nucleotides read TGTGCCAGCAGTCGAACAGGGGCCTACAATGAGCAGTTCTTC. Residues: CASSRTGAYNEQFF.

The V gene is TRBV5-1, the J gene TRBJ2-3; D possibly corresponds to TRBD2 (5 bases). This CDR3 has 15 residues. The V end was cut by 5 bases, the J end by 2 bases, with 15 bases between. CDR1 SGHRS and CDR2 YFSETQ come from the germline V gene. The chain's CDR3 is CASRGGDFFTDTQYF. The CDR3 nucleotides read TGCGCCAGCAGAGGAGGAGACTTTTTCACAGATACGCAGTATTTT.

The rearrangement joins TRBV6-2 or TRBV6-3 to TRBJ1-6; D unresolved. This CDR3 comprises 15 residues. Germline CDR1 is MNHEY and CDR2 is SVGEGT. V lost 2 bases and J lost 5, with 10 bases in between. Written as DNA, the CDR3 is TGTGCCAGCAGTTACCCGCAGGTGGATAATTCACCCCTCCACTTT. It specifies CASSYPQVDNSPLHF.

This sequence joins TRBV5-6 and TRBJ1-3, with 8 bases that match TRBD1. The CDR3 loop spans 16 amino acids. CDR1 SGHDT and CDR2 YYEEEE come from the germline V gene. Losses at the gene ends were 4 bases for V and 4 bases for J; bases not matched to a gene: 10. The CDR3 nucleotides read TGTGCCAGCAGCCTGTACCTGGACAGGGCAGGAAACACCATATATTTT. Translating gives CASSLYLDRAGNTIYF.

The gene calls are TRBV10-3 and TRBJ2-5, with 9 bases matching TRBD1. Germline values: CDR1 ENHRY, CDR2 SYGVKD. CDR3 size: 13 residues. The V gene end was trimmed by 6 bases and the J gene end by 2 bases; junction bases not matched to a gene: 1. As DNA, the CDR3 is TGTGCCATCAGGACAGGGGGGCAAGAGACCCAGTACTTC. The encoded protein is CAIRTGGQETQYF.

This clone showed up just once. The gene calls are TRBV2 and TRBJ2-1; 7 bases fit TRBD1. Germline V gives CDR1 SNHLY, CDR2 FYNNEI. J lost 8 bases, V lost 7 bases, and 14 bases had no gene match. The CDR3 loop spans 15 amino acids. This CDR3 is CASTQEGAGNHEQFF. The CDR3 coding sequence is TGTGCCAGCACTCAAGAGGGGGCAGGGAACCATGAGCAGTTCTTC.

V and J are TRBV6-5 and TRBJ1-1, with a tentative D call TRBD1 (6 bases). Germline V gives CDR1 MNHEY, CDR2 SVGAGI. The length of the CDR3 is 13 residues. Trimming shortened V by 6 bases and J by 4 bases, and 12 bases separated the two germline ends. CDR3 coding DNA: TGTGCCAGCAGCAACTCCAGGGGCACTGAAGCTTTCTTT. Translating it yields CASSNSRGTEAFF.

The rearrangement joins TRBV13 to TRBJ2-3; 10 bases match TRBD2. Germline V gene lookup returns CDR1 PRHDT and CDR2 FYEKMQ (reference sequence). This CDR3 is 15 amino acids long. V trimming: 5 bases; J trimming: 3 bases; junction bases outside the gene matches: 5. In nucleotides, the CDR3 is TGTGCCAGCAGCCCTACTAGCGGGGTGACAGATACGCAGTATTTT. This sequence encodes CASSPTSGVTDTQYF.

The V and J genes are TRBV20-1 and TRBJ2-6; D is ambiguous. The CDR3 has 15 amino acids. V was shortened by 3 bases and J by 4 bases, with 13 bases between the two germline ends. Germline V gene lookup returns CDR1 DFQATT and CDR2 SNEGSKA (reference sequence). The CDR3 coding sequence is TGCAGTGCTAGTCCGGGTCCCTTGGGGGCCAACGTCCTGACTTTC. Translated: CSASPGPLGANVLTF.

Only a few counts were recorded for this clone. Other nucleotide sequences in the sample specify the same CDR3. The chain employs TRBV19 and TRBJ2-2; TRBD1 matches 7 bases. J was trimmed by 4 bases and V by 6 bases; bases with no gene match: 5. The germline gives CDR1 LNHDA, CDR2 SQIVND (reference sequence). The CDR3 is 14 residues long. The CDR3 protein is CASSVSGGTGELFF. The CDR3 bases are TGTGCCAGTAGCGTATCAGGGGGCACCGGGGAGCTGTTTTTT.

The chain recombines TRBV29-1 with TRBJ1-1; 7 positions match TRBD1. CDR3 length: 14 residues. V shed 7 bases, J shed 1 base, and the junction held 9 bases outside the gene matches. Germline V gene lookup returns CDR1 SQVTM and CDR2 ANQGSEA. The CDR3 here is CSGRGGSENTEAFF. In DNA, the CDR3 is TGCAGCGGGAGAGGGGGCTCGGAGAACACTGAAGCTTTCTTT.

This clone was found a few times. The CDR3 DNA reads TGTGCCAGCAGTCACGGGGACAGGGTAGTTCCGAACTATGGCTACACCTTC. This gives the protein CASSHGDRVVPNYGYTF. The rearrangement uses TRBV28 and TRBJ1-2; 9 bases are a match to TRBD1. Losses at the gene ends were 5 bases for V and 2 bases for J; bases not matched to a gene: 12. In germline, CDR1 is MDHEN, CDR2 SYDVKM. The CDR3 loop spans 17 amino acids.

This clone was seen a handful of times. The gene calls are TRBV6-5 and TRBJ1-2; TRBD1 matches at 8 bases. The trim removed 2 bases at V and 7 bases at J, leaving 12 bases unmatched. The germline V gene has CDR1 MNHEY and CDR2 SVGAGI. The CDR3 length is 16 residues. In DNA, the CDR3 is TGTGCCAGCAGTTACCGCCGGGACAGGACCTCTCTTGGCTACACCTTC. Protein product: CASSYRRDRTSLGYTF.

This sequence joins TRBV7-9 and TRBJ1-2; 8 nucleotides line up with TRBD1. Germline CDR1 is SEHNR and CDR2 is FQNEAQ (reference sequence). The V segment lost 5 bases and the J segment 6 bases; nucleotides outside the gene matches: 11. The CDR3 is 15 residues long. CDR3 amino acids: CASSLLGQGWDGYTF. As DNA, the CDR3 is TGTGCCAGCAGCCTTCTCGGACAGGGCTGGGATGGCTACACCTTC. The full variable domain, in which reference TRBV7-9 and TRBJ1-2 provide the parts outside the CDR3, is DTGVSQNPRHKITKRGQNVTFRCDPISEHNRLYWYRQTLGQGPEFLTYFQNEAQLEKSRLLSDRFSAERPKGSFSTLEIQRTEQGDSAMYLCASSLLGQGWDGYTFGSGTRLTVV.

Here the CDR3 DNA reads TGTGCCAGCAGCTTAGGTCGAGGTGGGGGGGTAAGTAATTCACCCCTCCACTTT. Translated, it gives CASSLGRGGGVSNSPLHF. The rearrangement joins TRBV11-2 to TRBJ1-6, with D possibly being TRBD1 (5 bases). The V gene lost 1 base and the J gene lost 6 bases, with 19 bases spanning the gap. The germline gives CDR1 SGHAT, CDR2 FQNNGV. The CDR3 totals 18 residues.

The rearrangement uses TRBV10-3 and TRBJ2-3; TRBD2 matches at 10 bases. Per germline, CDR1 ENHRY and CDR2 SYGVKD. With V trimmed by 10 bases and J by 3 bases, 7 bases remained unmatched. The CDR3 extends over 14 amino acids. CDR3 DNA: TGTGCCACGAGACTAGCGGGTGAGACAGATACGCAGTATTTT. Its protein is CATRLAGETDTQYF.

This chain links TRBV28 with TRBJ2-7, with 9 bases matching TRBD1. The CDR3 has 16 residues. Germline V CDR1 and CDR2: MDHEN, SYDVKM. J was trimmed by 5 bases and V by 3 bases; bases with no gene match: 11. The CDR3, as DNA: TGTGCCAGCAGTTTGTACACAGGGGGCGGAACGGACGAGCAGTACGTC. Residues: CASSLYTGGGTDEQYV.